This T cell receptor beta chain came from a study of cytomegalovirus exposure and HLA in healthy donors. Notes on the study in general: Near-uniform donor sequencing depth was presumed by presence/absence analyses.

Primers: 60 Vbeta forward and 13 Jbeta reverse. Repertoires were generated with immunoSEQ multiplex PCR, while TCRdb's copy carries only in-frame clones and drops some. The table has about 76,000 clones, around three quarters seen once. The germline V gene has CDR1 SGHVS and CDR2 FNYEAQ. The CDR3 spans 14 residues. The V segment lost 1 base and the J segment 6 bases; nucleotides outside the gene matches: 3. Though probably carrying unrecorded immune exposures, donors were nominally healthy at sampling. Worth noting for this clone: Its antigen is still unknown.

This clonotype was obtained from a male donor in good health and CMV-seropositive. The V call is TRBV7-6, the J call TRBJ2-7, with 10 bases fitting TRBD1. Sequencing input: PBMCs. CDR3 amino acids: CASSLGTGGTEQYF. The CDR3 coding sequence is TGTGCCAGCAGCTTAGGGACAGGGGGTACCGAGCAGTACTTC. Using reference TRBV7-6 and TRBJ2-7 for the parts outside the CDR3, the full variable domain is GAGVSQSPRYKVTKRGQDVALRCDPISGHVSLYWYRQALGQGPEFLTYFNYEAQQDKSGLPNDRFSAERPEGSISTLTIQRTEQRDSAMYRCASSLGTGGTEQYFGPGTRLTVT.